This T cell receptor beta chain was retrieved from a study of CD8+ T cells in alopecia areata. Findings and limits, study-wide: Clonality in lesional scalp, especially alopecia totalis/universalis, exceeded that of normal scalp.

This clone came up a few times. Its antigen is not identified. Researchers sorted CD4+ cells into CD25+CD127- cells for a few patients. Alopecia areata patients gave lesional scalp punch biopsies and peripheral blood samples. RNA, once extracted, was reverse transcribed into cDNA for use as the sequencing template. Measured with immunoSEQ multiplex PCR; TCRdb has only the in-frame clones, and not every one. The sample records roughly 20,000 clones, around 62% being singletons. Germline V gene sequence: CDR1 SQVTM, CDR2 ANQGSEA. The V gene lost 5 bases and the J gene lost 3 bases, with 14 bases spanning the gap. The CDR3 is made up of 13 amino acids.

Sequencing used CD4+ Tregs sorted from blood. The rearrangement uses TRBV29-1 and TRBJ2-7; D could derive from TRBD1 or TRBD2 (5 bases each). The sequence was obtained from a human donor with alopecia areata. The CDR3 region is CSVRQGVVYEQYF. CDR3 in DNA: TGCAGCGTTCGGCAGGGAGTGGTCTACGAGCAGTACTTC.